The next 2 T cell receptor beta chains were all read from a single sample in a study of shared clonotypes between healthy human individuals (dated by TCRdb to 2018 to 2021). Libraries were constructed by the immunoSEQ multiplex PCR assay. Imported from immuneACCESS, the table was reduced by TCRdb to in-frame sequences with V and J called. These copies leave out some clones; in studies compared against another copy, an unresolved V gene accounts for under half, and the cause of the remainder is not known. Present in this sample are 950,000 to 1,100,000 clones, 75% to 85% of which were seen just once. The top ten hold more than 0.55% of the sample. Material for sequencing was memory CD4+ T cells from PBMCs. The cell subset or site label corresponds to: CD45RA-negative fraction. The receptors come from a man aged 18-30 years in good health. Some clones in this sample may be carry-over from other donors' samples.

This chain connects TRBV5-1 to TRBJ1-1, with D tentatively TRBD1 (6 bases). The CDR3 contains 17 residues. Trimming left V 0 bases short and J 4 bases short, with 19 bases between. Germline CDR1 is SGHRS and CDR2 is YFSETQ. CDR3 sequence: CASSLVIGGLGGTEAFF. The CDR3, as DNA: TGCGCCAGCAGCTTGGTAATTGGGGGCCTGGGAGGCACTGAAGCTTTCTTT.

The rearrangement links TRBV9 to TRBJ2-5; D is undetermined. The V end was cut by 0 bases, the J end by 0 bases, with 15 bases between. This CDR3 is 17 amino acids long. Germline CDR1 and CDR2: SGDLS and YYNGEE. The CDR3 DNA reads TGTGCCAGCAGCGTAGGGGATAACACGCCATACCAAGAGACCCAGTACTTC. Amino acid sequence: CASSVGDNTPYQETQYF.